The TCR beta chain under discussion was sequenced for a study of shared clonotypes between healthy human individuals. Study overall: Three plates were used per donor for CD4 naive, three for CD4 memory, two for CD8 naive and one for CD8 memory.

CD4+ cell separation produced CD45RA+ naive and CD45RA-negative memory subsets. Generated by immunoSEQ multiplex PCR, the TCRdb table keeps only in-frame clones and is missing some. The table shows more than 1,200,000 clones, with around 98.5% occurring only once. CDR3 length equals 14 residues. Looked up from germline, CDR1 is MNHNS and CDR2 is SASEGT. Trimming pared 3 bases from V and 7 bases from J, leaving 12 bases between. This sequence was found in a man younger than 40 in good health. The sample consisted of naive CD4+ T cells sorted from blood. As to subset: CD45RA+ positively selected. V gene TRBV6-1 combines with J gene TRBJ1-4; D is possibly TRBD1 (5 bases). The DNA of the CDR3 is TGTGCCAGCAGTGATTCCCGGGGGATTGAAAAACTGTTTTTT. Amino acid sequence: CASSDSRGIEKLFF.